This TCR beta chain was found in a study of cytomegalovirus exposure and HLA in healthy donors. As for the study in general: Tens of millions of unique TCRs from HLA-typed donors made up an early data release. Points from the study as a whole: Researchers counted about 150 TCR beta chains as cytomegalovirus-associated.

PCR was performed using 60 Vbeta and 13 Jbeta primers. Libraries were prepared by immunoSEQ multiplex PCR; TCRdb keeps only in-frame clonotypes and omits some of them. The data show about 160,000 clones, 65% to 85% seen once. The CDR3 consists of 15 residues. Unmatched junction bases numbered 5, after V lost 4 bases and J lost 3 bases. Germline V gene lookup returns CDR1 MNHEY and CDR2 SMNVEV (reference sequence). With regard to this clone: Its antigen is as yet unknown.

Sequencing was carried out using PBMCs. This clonotype originated in a man aged 35 to 55 in good health and CMV-seropositive. This rearrangement joins TRBV27 to TRBJ1-5; 8 bases map to TRBD1. The CDR3: CASSSKQGVNQPQHF. The CDR3 DNA sequence: TGTGCCAGCAGTTCAAAACAGGGGGTCAATCAGCCCCAGCATTTT.